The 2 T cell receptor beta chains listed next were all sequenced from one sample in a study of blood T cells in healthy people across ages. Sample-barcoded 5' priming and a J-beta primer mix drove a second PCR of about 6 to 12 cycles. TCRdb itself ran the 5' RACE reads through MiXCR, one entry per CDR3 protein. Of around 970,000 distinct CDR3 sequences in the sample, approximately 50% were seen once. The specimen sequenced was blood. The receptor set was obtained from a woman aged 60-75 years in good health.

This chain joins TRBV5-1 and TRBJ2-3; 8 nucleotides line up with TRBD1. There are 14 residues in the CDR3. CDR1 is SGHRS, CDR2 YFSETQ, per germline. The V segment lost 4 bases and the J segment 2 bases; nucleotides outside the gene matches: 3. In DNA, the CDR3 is TGCGCCAGCAGCGCGACAGGGGACACAGATACGCAGTATTTT. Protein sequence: CASSATGDTDTQYF.

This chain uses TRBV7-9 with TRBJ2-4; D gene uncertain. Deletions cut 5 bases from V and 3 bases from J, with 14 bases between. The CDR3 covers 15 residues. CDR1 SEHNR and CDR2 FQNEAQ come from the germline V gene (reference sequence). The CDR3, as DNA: TGTGCCAGCAGCCCACTTACTGACGGCAAAAACATTCAGTACTTC. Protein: CASSPLTDGKNIQYF.